The 24 T cell receptor beta chains presented below share a single source sample, sequenced in a study of neoadjuvant anti-PD-1 for oral cavity cancer. Here immunoSEQ multiplex PCR was the method, and the copy in TCRdb shows in-frame clones only, minus some. The repertoire holds some 20,000 clones, with roughly three quarters as singletons. Sequenced here: PBMCs, sampled before nivolumab (anti-PD-1) treatment. These TCRs come from a person between 40 and 85 years old with oral cavity squamous cell carcinoma.

A few counts support this clone. The chain couples TRBV7-8 to TRBJ1-5; no reliable D call. Trimming took off 1 base at V and 7 bases at J, with 5 bases between the two ends. Germline CDR1 and CDR2: SGHVS and FQNEAQ. The CDR3 is 12 amino acids. The CDR3 nucleotides are TGTGCCAGCAGCTTAGGGGTGCAGCCCCAGCATTTT. This translates into CASSLGVQPQHF.

The gene calls are TRBV5-4 and TRBJ1-1, with unresolved D. CDR3 length: 14 amino acids. CDR1 SGHNT and CDR2 YYREEE come from the germline V gene (reference sequence). V was trimmed by 0 bases and J by 8 bases, leaving 14 bases between them. CDR3 bases: TGTGCCAGCAGCTTGGGGGTCTCTGAAGGAGAAGCTTTCTTT. It translates to CASSLGVSEGEAFF.

This clone was picked up a small number of times. The chain uses TRBV19 and TRBJ1-5; a possible D gene is TRBD1 (5 bases). There are 12 residues in the CDR3. Germline V gene lookup returns CDR1 LNHDA and CDR2 SQIVND (reference sequence). Between the trimmed V and J ends, which lost 9 bases and 9 bases, there was a span of 15 bases. The CDR3 reads CASSPGLGPQHF. The CDR3 DNA reads TGTGCCAGCTCACCAGGGCTGGGGCCCCAGCATTTT.

The V call is TRBV21-1, the J call TRBJ1-1; the table's D call, TRBD1, has no DNA check behind it. TRBV21-1 is described as a pseudogene. CDR3 length: 14 residues. The CDR3 nucleotides read TGTGCCAGCAGCAAAGAGGGGTCGGGCACTGAAGCTTTCTTT. It yields the protein CASSKEGSGTEAFF.

This clone was counted a single time. V gene TRBV14 combines with J gene TRBJ1-3, with unresolved D. The germline V gene encodes CDR1 SGHDN and CDR2 FVKESK. The CDR3 runs to 15 residues. V was clipped by 1 base and J by 0 bases, with 7 bases between them. This CDR3 reads CASSQAGSSGNTIYF. The DNA of the CDR3 is TGTGCCAGCAGCCAAGCGGGGTCCTCTGGAAACACCATATATTTT.

The chain joins TRBV29-1 to TRBJ2-1, with D tentatively TRBD2 (6 bases). V was cut by 2 bases and J by 9 bases, with 17 bases left in between. Looked up from germline, CDR1 is SQVTM and CDR2 is ANQGSEA. CDR3 size: 14 residues. The CDR3 nucleotides are TGCAGCGTTGAACGATTAGCGGTCTCCGGTGAGCAGTTCTTC. This translates into CSVERLAVSGEQFF.

This clone showed up just a few times. This chain connects TRBV4-1 to TRBJ2-2, with 7 bases matching TRBD1. Germline V gene lookup returns CDR1 MGHRA and CDR2 YSYEKL. CDR3 length: 17 residues. V lost 3 bases and J lost 3; bases outside the gene matches: 10. The CDR3 DNA follows: TGCGCCAGCAGCCAGGGTCCACAGGGGTCTGACACCGGGGAGCTGTTTTTT. It codes for CASSQGPQGSDTGELFF.

This clone was recorded a few times. CDR3 protein: CASSQGWTDTDTQYF. The CDR3 coding sequence is TGCGCCAGCAGCCAAGGTTGGACAGACACAGATACGCAGTATTTT. The chain combines TRBV4-1 with TRBJ2-3; D perhaps matches TRBD1 (6 bases). The CDR3 length is 15 residues. V lost 1 base and J 2 bases, leaving 10 bases between the germline ends. The germline V gene has CDR1 MGHRA and CDR2 YSYEKL.

DNA of the CDR3: TGTGCCAGCAGTGAAGCAGTATCCTATGGCTACACCTTC. Residues: CASSEAVSYGYTF. The chain links TRBV6-1 to TRBJ1-2; D call uncertain. The V gene lost 0 bases and the J gene lost 4 bases, with 6 bases spanning the gap. Germline CDR1 MNHNS, CDR2 SASEGT. This CDR3 has 13 residues.

The genes are TRBV9 and TRBJ1-5; D is possibly TRBD1 (5 bases). Trimming cost V 2 bases and J 6 bases, with 12 bases left between them. The germline CDR1 and CDR2 sequences are SGDLS and YYNGEE. The CDR3 loop spans 14 amino acids. CDR3 sequence reads: CASSVRDSPQPQHF. The CDR3 bases are TGTGCCAGCAGCGTCCGGGACTCCCCTCAGCCCCAGCATTTT.

The chain joins TRBV5-4 to TRBJ1-4, with D unresolved. The V and J ends lost 0 bases and 5 bases respectively, with 11 bases between them. CDR3 length: 15 amino acids. Germline CDR1 is SGHNT and CDR2 is YYREEE (reference sequence). As DNA, the CDR3 is TGTGCCAGCAGCTTGGGGCCAGCCAACAATGAAAAACTGTTTTTT. Translating gives CASSLGPANNEKLFF.

The V and J genes are TRBV18 and TRBJ2-3; either TRBD1 or TRBD2 may supply D (6 bases each). The germline gives CDR1 KGHSH, CDR2 LQKENI. Trimming took off 6 bases at V and 4 bases at J, with 17 bases between the two ends. The CDR3 covers 15 residues. This chain's CDR3 is CASSWGAPVSDTQYF. CDR3 sequence (DNA): TGTGCCAGCTCGTGGGGGGCCCCGGTATCAGATACGCAGTATTTT.

This clone has only a few counts. For the CDR3, the DNA is TGTGCCAGCTCACCAAGGGCGGGCTACGAGCAGTACTTC. Translating gives CASSPRAGYEQYF. The chain couples TRBV18 to TRBJ2-7; the D gene is possibly TRBD2 (5 bases). Germline CDR1 and CDR2: KGHSH and LQKENI. V lost 2 bases to trimming and J lost 3 bases, with 8 bases between them. The CDR3 length is 13 residues.

The chain recombines TRBV10-3 with TRBJ2-1; 13 nucleotides agree with TRBD2. V trimming: 0 bases; J trimming: 5 bases; junction bases outside the gene matches: 4. This CDR3 region has 17 residues. Germline CDR1 and CDR2: ENHRY and SYGVKD. CDR3 sequence (DNA): TGTGCCATCAGTGAGTCTCGCGGACTAGCGGGAGACAATGAGCAGTTCTTC. Translated, it gives CAISESRGLAGDNEQFF.

The V gene is TRBV4-1, the J gene TRBJ2-1, with unresolved D. The germline V and J ends were trimmed by 1 base and 12 bases, with 10 bases remaining between them. This CDR3 is built from 12 residues. The germline V gene has CDR1 MGHRA and CDR2 YSYEKL. CDR3 nucleotide sequence: TGCGCCAGCAGCCAAGGGGGATATGGGCAGTTCTTC. Residues: CASSQGGYGQFF.

The chain has TRBV6-6 and TRBJ1-2; D might be TRBD1 (5 bases). The ends were cut back, 3 bases at V and 1 base at J, with 9 bases in the middle. The CDR3 contains 14 residues. Germline-derived CDR1 and CDR2 are MNHNY and SVGAGI (reference sequence). The CDR3 protein is CASSYLQDNYGYTF. CDR3 nucleotide sequence: TGTGCCAGCAGTTATTTACAGGATAACTATGGCTACACCTTC.

J is TRBJ2-7 and V is TRBV2, with TRBD1 as a possible D gene (6 bases). Trimming removed 11 bases from V and 1 base from J, with 27 bases in between. Germline V gene data show CDR1 as SNHLY and CDR2 as FYNNEI. The CDR3 is made up of 17 amino acids. CDR3 DNA sequence: TGTGCCCAAAGCCAGGGGCTACGGACAGCCCTTTCCTACGAGCAGTACTTC. The encoded protein is CAQSQGLRTALSYEQYF.

The rearrangement links TRBV7-9 to TRBJ1-1, with a weak D call TRBD1 (6 bases). V was shortened by 5 bases and J by 4 bases, with 11 bases between the two germline ends. This CDR3 has 13 amino acids. CDR1 and CDR2 (germline): SEHNR, FQNEAQ (reference sequence). The CDR3 reads CASSVTGSTEAFF. The CDR3 DNA follows: TGTGCCAGCAGCGTCACAGGGAGCACTGAAGCTTTCTTT.

This clone came up a few times. The chain is built from TRBV6-5 and TRBJ1-5; D is perhaps TRBD1 (5 bases). V was shortened by 0 bases and J by 8 bases, with 14 bases between the two germline ends. Germline CDR1 and CDR2: MNHEY and SVGAGI. CDR3 length: 15 residues. CDR3 loop: CASSYSSGAGEPQHF. In DNA form, the CDR3 reads TGTGCCAGCAGTTACTCGTCCGGGGCGGGGGAGCCCCAGCATTTT.

This clone was recorded once. The chain is built from TRBV5-1 and TRBJ2-1; 8 bases agree with TRBD1. Germline V gives CDR1 SGHRS, CDR2 YFSETQ. V was clipped by 0 bases and J by 7 bases; unmatched bases: 9. The CDR3 is 16 amino acids. The DNA of the CDR3 is TGCGCCAGCAGCTTGGATGTGGCAGGGGGCCTAAATGAGCAGTTCTTC. As protein: CASSLDVAGGLNEQFF.

This rearrangement joins TRBV7-2 to TRBJ2-2; D possibly corresponds to TRBD1 (6 bases). The germline V gene encodes CDR1 SGHTA and CDR2 FQGNSA. The CDR3 is 15 residues long. With 3 bases removed from V and 5 bases from J, the gap between germline ends came to 13 bases. CDR3 loop: CASSLIQGSTGELFF. For the CDR3, the DNA is TGTGCCAGCAGCTTGATACAGGGAAGTACCGGGGAGCTGTTTTTT. The entire variable domain, with the rest obtained from reference TRBV7-2 and TRBJ2-2, is as follows: GAGVSQSPSNKVTEKGKDVELRCDPISGHTALYWYRQSLGQGLEFLIYFQGNSAPDKSGLPSDRFSAERTGGSVSTLTIQRTQQEDSAVYLCASSLIQGSTGELFFGEGSRLTVL.

The rearrangement joins TRBV6-6 to TRBJ1-1; D not certain. Trimming removed 6 bases at V and 8 bases at J, with 16 bases between. The CDR3 is made up of 13 amino acids. The germline V gene has CDR1 MNHNY and CDR2 SVGAGI (reference sequence). Here the CDR3 reads CASRREIWREAFF. The DNA of the CDR3 is TGTGCCAGCAGGAGGGAGATTTGGAGGGAAGCTTTCTTT.

In its sample, this clone was seen a few times. The chain combines TRBV5-1 with TRBJ2-7, with 11 positions matching TRBD2. J was trimmed by 3 bases and V by 5 bases; bases with no gene match: 4. Germline CDR1 and CDR2: SGHRS and YFSETQ. The CDR3 loop spans 14 amino acids. The CDR3 reads CASSGTSGLYEQYF. The DNA for the CDR3 is TGCGCCAGCAGTGGGACTAGCGGTCTCTACGAGCAGTACTTC.

The chain combines TRBV29-1 with TRBJ2-7; D may be TRBD1 or TRBD2 (6 bases each). The CDR3 sequence is 14 residues long. The germline V and J ends were trimmed by 6 bases and 5 bases, with 20 bases remaining between them. CDR1 SQVTM and CDR2 ANQGSEA come from the germline V gene. The chain's CDR3 is CSVGVGGFSHEQYF. DNA for the CDR3: TGCAGCGTAGGAGTGGGGGGCTTTAGTCACGAGCAGTACTTC.